Listed here are 27 T cell receptor beta chains from one sample, sequenced in a study of blood T cell repertoires in COVID-19. Generated by immunoSEQ multiplex PCR, the TCRdb table keeps only in-frame clones and is missing some. The sample lists 350,000 to 400,000 clones; over 75% were seen once. Sequenced material: PBMCs or T cells enriched from blood (not recorded which). The receptors stem from a man between 18 and 35 years old who had recovered from COVID-19.

The chain carries TRBV6-1 and TRBJ2-1; TRBD2 aligns across 10 bases. V dropped 4 bases and J dropped 9; count of bases not matched to a gene: 12. The CDR3 covers 16 residues. The V gene's germline CDR1 is MNHNS and CDR2 SASEGT. Written as DNA, the CDR3 is TGTGCCAGCAGTGGTCCTAGCGGGGGCATAGGGGGTGAGCAGTTCTTC. Translation gives CASSGPSGGIGGEQFF.

This clone was recorded only once. The chain uses TRBV3-1 (or the pseudogene TRBV3-2) and TRBJ2-1; the D is unclear. This CDR3 has 12 residues. The germline V gene encodes CDR1 LGHDT and CDR2 YNNKEL (reference sequence). V was cut by 4 bases and J by 5 bases, with 6 bases left in between. The CDR3: CASSRTNNEQFF. The CDR3 bases are TGTGCCAGCAGCCGCACAAACAATGAGCAGTTCTTC.

The rearrangement links TRBV10-3 to TRBJ1-1, with 9 bases aligning to TRBD1. The CDR3 has 14 amino acids. The trim removed 6 bases at V and 2 bases at J, leaving 4 bases unmatched. Germline-derived CDR1 and CDR2 are ENHRY and SYGVKD. The CDR3 bases are TGTGCCATCAGCCAGACAGGGGGAAACACTGAAGCTTTCTTT. It codes for CAISQTGGNTEAFF.

This rearrangement joins TRBV5-4 to TRBJ2-2, with 10 bases matching TRBD2. The CDR3 loop spans 17 amino acids. After removal of 4 bases from V and 5 bases from J, the junction contained 11 bases not matched to a gene. From germline, CDR1 is SGHNT and CDR2 YYREEE (reference sequence). The DNA for the CDR3 is TGTGCCAGCAGCGTCGCTAGCGGGGGCTATACTACCGGGGAGCTGTTTTTT. Residues: CASSVASGGYTTGELFF.

Written as DNA, the CDR3 is TGTGCCAGCAGTGTGACAGGGGCTGGCGGCTACACCTTC. It encodes CASSVTGAGGYTF. The chain carries TRBV2 and TRBJ1-2; 8 nucleotides line up with TRBD1. V gave up 4 bases and J gave up 8 bases; unmatched junction bases: 6. The germline CDR1 and CDR2 sequences are SNHLY and FYNNEI. The length of the CDR3 is 13 residues.

This clone came up a few times. The chain joins TRBV2 to TRBJ1-5; 7 nucleotides agree with TRBD1. J lost 4 bases, V lost 3 bases, and 3 bases had no gene match. The germline CDR1 and CDR2 sequences are SNHLY and FYNNEI. The CDR3 spans 14 residues. The CDR3 DNA is TGTGCCAGCAGTGACGGACAGGCAAATCAGCCCCAGCATTTT. Its protein product is CASSDGQANQPQHF.

This chain connects TRBV21-1 to TRBJ2-2; the DNA was not used to check the table's D call, TRBD2. TRBV21-1 is a known pseudogene. CDR3 length equals 17 residues. The CDR3 DNA is TGTGCCAGCAGCAAATTGTTCCTAGCGGGAGAGCCCGGGGAGCTGTTTTTT. Translation gives CASSKLFLAGEPGELFF.

The chain joins TRBV28 to TRBJ1-2; tentative D call: TRBD1 (5 bases). Trimming took off 5 bases at V and 3 bases at J, with 13 bases between the two ends. CDR1 MDHEN and CDR2 SYDVKM come from the germline V gene. This CDR3 is built from 14 residues. The CDR3 protein is CASSPAGGDYGYTF. The CDR3 nucleotides read TGTGCCAGCAGTCCGGCGGGGGGTGACTATGGCTACACCTTC.

The rearrangement links TRBV18 to TRBJ1-1, with D perhaps TRBD1 (6 bases). The CDR3 spans 15 residues. The germline gives CDR1 KGHSH, CDR2 LQKENI. With 0 bases removed from V and 7 bases from J, the gap between germline ends came to 15 bases. The CDR3 loop reads CASSPPSRQGIEAFF. The CDR3 DNA is TGTGCCAGCTCACCACCCAGCCGTCAGGGGATTGAAGCTTTCTTT.

The V and J genes are TRBV7-3 and TRBJ2-7; perhaps TRBD1 as D (5 bases). There are 14 residues in the CDR3. Trimming took off 3 bases at V and 2 bases at J, with 11 bases between the two ends. Germline lookup yields CDR1 SGHTA and CDR2 FQGTGA. Written as DNA, the CDR3 is TGTGCCAGCAGCTTCGATACAGGAACCTACGAGCAGTACTTC. Amino acid sequence: CASSFDTGTYEQYF.

V is TRBV6-1 and J is TRBJ2-1, with 12 bases identical to TRBD2. Germline CDR1 MNHNS, CDR2 SASEGT. V was pared by 4 bases and J by 7 bases, with 14 bases of the junction left unmatched. The CDR3 covers 18 residues. In DNA, the CDR3 is TGTGCCAGCAGTGGTCGGACTAGCGGGAACGTCCTCCGAAATGAGCAGTTCTTC. Encoded protein: CASSGRTSGNVLRNEQFF.

This rearrangement joins TRBV6-2 or TRBV6-3 to TRBJ2-1; the match to TRBD2 covers 13 bases. The CDR3 is made up of 17 amino acids. Germline CDR1 MNHEY, CDR2 SVGEGT. V was clipped by 5 bases and J by 4 bases; unmatched bases: 8. CDR3 protein: CASSQTGTSGTYNEQFF. The CDR3 DNA reads TGTGCCAGCAGTCAAACCGGGACTAGCGGGACGTACAATGAGCAGTTCTTC.

The gene calls are TRBV7-3 and TRBJ2-1; TRBD2 aligns across 8 bases. This CDR3 has 14 residues. Germline CDR1 and CDR2: SGHTA and FQGTGA. With V trimmed by 5 bases and J by 5 bases, 5 bases remained unmatched. The CDR3 region is CASSPGLENNEQFF. CDR3 in DNA: TGTGCCAGCAGCCCGGGACTAGAAAACAATGAGCAGTTCTTC. The variable domain in full, completed from reference TRBV7-3 and TRBJ2-1, reads GAGVSQTPSNKVTEKGKYVELRCDPISGHTALYWYRQSLGQGPEFLIYFQGTGAADDSGLPNDRFFAVRPEGSVSTLKIQRTERGDSAVYLCASSPGLENNEQFFGPGTRLTVL.

The gene calls are TRBV18 and TRBJ1-4; the D is unclear. Germline V gene sequence: CDR1 KGHSH, CDR2 LQKENI. The CDR3 covers 16 residues. The V gene lost 0 bases and the J gene lost 0 bases, with 8 bases spanning the gap. CDR3 nucleotide sequence: TGTGCCAGCTCACCACCGAGAAGTTCAACTAATGAAAAACTGTTTTTT. Its translation is CASSPPRSSTNEKLFF.

This clone appeared once. The sample carries other DNA sequences with the same CDR3. The J gene is TRBJ1-2, the V gene TRBV5-1, with 7 bases identical to TRBD1. The CDR3 is made up of 16 amino acids. The J segment lost 2 bases and the V segment lost 4 bases, leaving 11 bases of the junction unmatched. The germline CDR1 and CDR2 sequences are SGHRS and YFSETQ. The CDR3 reads CASSLAPTGANYGYTF. CDR3 sequence (DNA): TGCGCCAGCAGCCTAGCCCCTACAGGGGCCAACTATGGCTACACCTTC.

The chain uses TRBV29-1 and TRBJ1-1; no reliable D call. The CDR3 is made up of 13 amino acids. CDR1 is SQVTM and CDR2 is ANQGSEA in the germline V gene. V shed 5 bases and J shed 0 bases, with 10 bases lying between them. The CDR3 coding sequence is TGCAGCGTTCGAAATCAGTTGAACACTGAAGCTTTCTTT. Amino acids: CSVRNQLNTEAFF.

The sample holds a few counts of this clone. The chain uses TRBV28 and TRBJ1-1; no firm D call. The CDR3 totals 13 residues. Per the germline V gene, CDR1 is MDHEN and CDR2 is SYDVKM. V lost 6 bases, J lost 2 bases, and 10 bases lay in between. The CDR3 sequence is CASSQSVNTEAFF. The CDR3 region has the DNA TGTGCCAGCAGCCAATCGGTTAACACTGAAGCTTTCTTT.

The chain recombines TRBV12-3 or TRBV12-4 with TRBJ2-1; the D is unclear. With 6 bases removed from V and 2 bases from J, the gap between germline ends came to 8 bases. This CDR3 is built from 13 residues. The CDR3 DNA follows: TGTGCCAGCAGCGAGACTGCCTACAATGAGCAGTTCTTC. It yields the protein CASSETAYNEQFF.

The chain couples TRBV5-4 to TRBJ2-7; TRBD1 agrees at 8 bases. The CDR3 is 15 amino acids. Germline V gives CDR1 SGHNT, CDR2 YYREEE (reference sequence). J lost 2 bases, V lost 4 bases, and 8 bases had no gene match. CDR3 in DNA: TGTGCCAGCAGCCTAGACAGGGGAGCTCCCTACGAGCAGTACTTC. It is translated as CASSLDRGAPYEQYF.

This CDR3 reads CASSIRREGPWPYNEQFF. CDR3 bases: TGTGCCAGTAGTATTAGGCGGGAGGGCCCCTGGCCCTACAATGAGCAGTTCTTC. The chain links TRBV19 to TRBJ2-1; 9 nucleotides match TRBD2. The CDR3 spans 18 residues. With V trimmed by 3 bases and J by 2 bases, 11 bases remained unmatched. Germline CDR1 reads LNHDA; CDR2 reads SQIVND (reference sequence).

V is TRBV28 and J is TRBJ1-2; no firm D call. Germline V lookup: CDR1 MDHEN, CDR2 SYDVKM. The CDR3 runs 14 residues. Trimming cost V 1 base and J 8 bases, with 14 bases left between them. The CDR3: CASSLSGGVFGYTF. The DNA of the CDR3 is TGTGCCAGCAGTTTATCGGGCGGGGTGTTCGGCTACACCTTC.

The V and J genes are TRBV27 and TRBJ2-4, with 7 bases matching TRBD2. Trimming at V came to 2 bases and at J to 2 bases, leaving 15 bases not matched to a gene. Germline V gives CDR1 MNHEY, CDR2 SMNVEV (reference sequence). The CDR3 runs 19 residues. The CDR3: CASSLIPATSFNTKNIQYF. In DNA, the CDR3 is TGTGCCAGCAGTTTAATCCCGGCGACTAGCTTTAACACCAAAAACATTCAGTACTTC.

The genes are TRBV29-1 and TRBJ2-7; 11 positions match TRBD1. Looked up from germline, CDR1 is SQVTM and CDR2 is ANQGSEA. V lost 3 bases to trimming and J lost 2 bases; unmatched junction nucleotides: 3. CDR3 length: 14 residues. CDR3 sequence: CSVERTGGPYEQYF. CDR3 nucleotide sequence: TGCAGCGTTGAGAGGACAGGGGGCCCCTACGAGCAGTACTTC.

V is TRBV19 and J is TRBJ1-2, with TRBD1 identical over 9 bases. The germline gives CDR1 LNHDA, CDR2 SQIVND (reference sequence). Trimming removed 5 bases from V and 7 bases from J; junction bases left unmatched: 8. The CDR3 totals 14 residues. CDR3 sequence (DNA): TGTGCCAGTAGTCACCGGGACAGGGTCTCTGGCTACACCTTC. Protein sequence: CASSHRDRVSGYTF.

The chain links TRBV18 to TRBJ2-7; D is ambiguous. The germline V gene encodes CDR1 KGHSH and CDR2 LQKENI. The length of the CDR3 is 16 residues. V was cut by 2 bases and J by 5 bases, with 19 bases left in between. DNA for the CDR3: TGTGCCAGCTCACCAGGCGCTAGGCCCATGGTGAACGAGCAGTACTTC. It encodes CASSPGARPMVNEQYF.

This clone was seen once. The rearrangement links TRBV19 to TRBJ2-3, with 7 bases lining up with TRBD2. V lost 4 bases to trimming and J lost 3 bases; unmatched junction nucleotides: 4. The CDR3 is 14 amino acids. The V gene's germline CDR1 is LNHDA and CDR2 SQIVND (reference sequence). The CDR3 protein is CASSTGRETDTQYF. The DNA of the CDR3 is TGTGCCAGTAGTACTGGGCGGGAGACAGATACGCAGTATTTT.

The rearrangement uses TRBV18 and TRBJ1-6, with TRBD1 matching 10 bases. In germline, CDR1 is KGHSH, CDR2 LQKENI. CDR3 length: 17 residues. After removal of 2 bases from V and 7 bases from J, the junction contained 8 bases not matched to a gene. As DNA, the CDR3 is TGTGCCAGCTCACCAGCGACAGGGGGCGCAGGAAATTCACCCCTCCACTTT. Its protein is CASSPATGGAGNSPLHF. Complete variable domain (other parts from reference TRBV18 and TRBJ1-6): NAGVMQNPRHLVRRRGQEARLRCSPMKGHSHVYWYRQLPEEGLKFMVYLQKENIIDESGMPKERFSAEFPKEGPSILRIQQVVRGDSAAYFCASSPATGGAGNSPLHFGNGTRLTVT.